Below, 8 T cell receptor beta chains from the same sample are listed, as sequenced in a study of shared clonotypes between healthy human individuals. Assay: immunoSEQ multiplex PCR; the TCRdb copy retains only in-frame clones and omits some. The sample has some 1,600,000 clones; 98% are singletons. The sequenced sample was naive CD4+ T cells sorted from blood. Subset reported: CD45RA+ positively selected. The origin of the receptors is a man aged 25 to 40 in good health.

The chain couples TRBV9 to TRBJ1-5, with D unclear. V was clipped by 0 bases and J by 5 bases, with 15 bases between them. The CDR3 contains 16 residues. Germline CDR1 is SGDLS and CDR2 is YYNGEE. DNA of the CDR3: TGTGCCAGCAGCGTAGGAGCGGAGCCGCTTTATCAGCCCCAGCATTTT. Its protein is CASSVGAEPLYQPQHF.

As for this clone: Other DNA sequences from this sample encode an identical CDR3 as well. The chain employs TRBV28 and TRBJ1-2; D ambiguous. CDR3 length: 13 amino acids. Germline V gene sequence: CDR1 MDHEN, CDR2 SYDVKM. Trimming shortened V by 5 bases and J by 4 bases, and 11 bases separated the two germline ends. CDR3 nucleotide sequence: TGTGCCAGCAGTCTCGGACGGATCTATGGCTACACCTTC. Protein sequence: CASSLGRIYGYTF.

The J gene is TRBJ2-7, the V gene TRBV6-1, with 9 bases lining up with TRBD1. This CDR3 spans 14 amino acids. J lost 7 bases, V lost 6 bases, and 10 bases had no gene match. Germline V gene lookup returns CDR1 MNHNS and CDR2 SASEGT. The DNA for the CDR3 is TGTGCCAGCAGCCGGGACAGGGACACGTGGGAGCAGTACTTC. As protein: CASSRDRDTWEQYF.

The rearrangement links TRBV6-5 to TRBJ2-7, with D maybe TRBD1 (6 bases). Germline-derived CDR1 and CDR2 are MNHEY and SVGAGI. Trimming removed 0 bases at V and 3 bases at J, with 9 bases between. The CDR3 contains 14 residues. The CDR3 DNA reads TGTGCCAGCAGTTACTCACAGGGTCTCTACGAGCAGTACTTC. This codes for CASSYSQGLYEQYF.

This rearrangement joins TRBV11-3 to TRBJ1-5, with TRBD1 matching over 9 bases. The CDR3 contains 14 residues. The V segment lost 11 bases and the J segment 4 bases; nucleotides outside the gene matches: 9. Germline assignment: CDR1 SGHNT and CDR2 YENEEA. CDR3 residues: CAPPGGQGNQPQHF. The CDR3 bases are TGTGCCCCTCCAGGCGGACAGGGGAATCAGCCCCAGCATTTT. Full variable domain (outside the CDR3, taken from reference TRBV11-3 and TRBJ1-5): EAGVVQSPRYKIIEKKQPVAFWCNPISGHNTLYWYLQNLGQGPELLIRYENEEAVDDSQLPKDRFSAERLKGVDSTLKIQPAELGDSAVYLCAPPGGQGNQPQHFGDGTRLSIL.

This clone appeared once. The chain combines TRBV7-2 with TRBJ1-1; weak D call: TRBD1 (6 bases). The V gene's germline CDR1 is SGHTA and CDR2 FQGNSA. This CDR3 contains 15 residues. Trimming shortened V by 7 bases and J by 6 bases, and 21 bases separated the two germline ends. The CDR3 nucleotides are TGTGCCAGCATTGGGTTGGGACAAGAATACTCTGAAGCTTTCTTT. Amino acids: CASIGLGQEYSEAFF.

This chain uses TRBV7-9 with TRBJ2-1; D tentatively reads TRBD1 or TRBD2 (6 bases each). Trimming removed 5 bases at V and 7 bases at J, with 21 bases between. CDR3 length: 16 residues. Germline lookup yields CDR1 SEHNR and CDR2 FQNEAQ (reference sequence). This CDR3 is CASSANWGALSNEQFF. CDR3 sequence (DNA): TGTGCCAGCAGCGCCAATTGGGGGGCGTTATCGAATGAGCAGTTCTTC.

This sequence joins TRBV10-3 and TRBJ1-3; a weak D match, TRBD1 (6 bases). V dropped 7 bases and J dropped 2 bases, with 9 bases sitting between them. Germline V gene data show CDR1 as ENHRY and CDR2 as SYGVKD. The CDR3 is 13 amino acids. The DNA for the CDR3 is TGTGCCATCACAGGGGAGCCTGGAAACACCATATATTTT. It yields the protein CAITGEPGNTIYF.